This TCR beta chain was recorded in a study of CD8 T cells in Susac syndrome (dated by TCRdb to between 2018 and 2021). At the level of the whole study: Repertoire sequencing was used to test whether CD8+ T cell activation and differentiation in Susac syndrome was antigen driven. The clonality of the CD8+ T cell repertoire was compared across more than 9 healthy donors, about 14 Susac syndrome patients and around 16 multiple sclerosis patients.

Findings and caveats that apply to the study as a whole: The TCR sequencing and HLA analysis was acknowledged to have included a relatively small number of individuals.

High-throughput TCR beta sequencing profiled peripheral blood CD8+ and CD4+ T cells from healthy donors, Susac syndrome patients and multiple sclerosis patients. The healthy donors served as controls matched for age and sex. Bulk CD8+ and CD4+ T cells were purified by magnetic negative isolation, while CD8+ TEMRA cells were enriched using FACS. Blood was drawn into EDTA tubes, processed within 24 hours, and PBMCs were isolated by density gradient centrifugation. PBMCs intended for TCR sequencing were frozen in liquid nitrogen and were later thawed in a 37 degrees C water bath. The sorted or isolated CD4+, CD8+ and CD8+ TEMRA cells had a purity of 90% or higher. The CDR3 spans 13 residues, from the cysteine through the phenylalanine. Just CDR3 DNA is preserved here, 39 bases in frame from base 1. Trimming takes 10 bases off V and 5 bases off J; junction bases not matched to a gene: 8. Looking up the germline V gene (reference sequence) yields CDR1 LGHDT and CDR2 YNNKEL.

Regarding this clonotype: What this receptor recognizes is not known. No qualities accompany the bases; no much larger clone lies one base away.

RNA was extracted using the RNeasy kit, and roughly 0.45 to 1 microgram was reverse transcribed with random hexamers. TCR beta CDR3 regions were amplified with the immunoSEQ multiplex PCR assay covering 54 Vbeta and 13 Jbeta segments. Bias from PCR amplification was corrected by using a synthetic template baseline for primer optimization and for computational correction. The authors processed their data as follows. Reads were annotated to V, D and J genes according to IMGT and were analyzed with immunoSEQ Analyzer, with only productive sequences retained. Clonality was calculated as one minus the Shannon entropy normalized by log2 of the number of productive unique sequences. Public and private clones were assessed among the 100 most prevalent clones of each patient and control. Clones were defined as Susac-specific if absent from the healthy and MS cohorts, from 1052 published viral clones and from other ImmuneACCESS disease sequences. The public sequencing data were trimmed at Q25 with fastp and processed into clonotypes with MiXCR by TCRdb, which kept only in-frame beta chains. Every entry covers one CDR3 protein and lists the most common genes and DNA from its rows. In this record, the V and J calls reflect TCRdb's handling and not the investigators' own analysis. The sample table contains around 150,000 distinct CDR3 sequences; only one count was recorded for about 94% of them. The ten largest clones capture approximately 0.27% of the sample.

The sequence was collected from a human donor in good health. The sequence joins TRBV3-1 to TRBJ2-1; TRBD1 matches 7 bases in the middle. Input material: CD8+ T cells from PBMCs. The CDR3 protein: CAKTGQLDNEQFF. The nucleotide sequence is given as TGTGCCAAAACGGGACAGTTAGACAATGAGCAGTTCTTC.